Presented here are 2 T cell receptor beta chains from one specimen sequenced in a study of blood T cell repertoires in COVID-19. Assay: immunoSEQ multiplex PCR; the TCRdb copy retains only in-frame clones and omits some. The sample yields approximately 25,000 clones, about two thirds seen once. Sample: peripheral blood. All receptors derive from a woman older than 75 with acute or convalescent COVID-19.

This chain uses TRBV5-1 with TRBJ2-3; D gene uncertain. The germline CDR1 and CDR2 sequences are SGHRS and YFSETQ. V lost 6 bases to trimming and J lost 0 bases, with 11 bases between them. The CDR3 is made up of 14 amino acids. CDR3 in amino acids: CASTGDPSTDTQYF. In nucleotides, the CDR3 is TGCGCCAGCACCGGAGACCCTAGCACAGATACGCAGTATTTT. The full variable domain, in which reference TRBV5-1 and TRBJ2-3 provide the parts outside the CDR3, is KAGVTQTPRYLIKTRGQQVTLSCSPISGHRSVSWYQQTPGQGLQFLFEYFSETQRNKGNFPGRFSGRQFSNSRSEMNVSTLELGDSALYLCASTGDPSTDTQYFGPGTRLTVL.

This chain links TRBV28 with TRBJ2-5; 7 nucleotides align to TRBD2. V gave up 3 bases and J gave up 5 bases; unmatched junction bases: 3. Germline lookup yields CDR1 MDHEN and CDR2 SYDVKM. This CDR3 contains 13 residues. Here the CDR3 DNA reads TGTGCCAGCAGTTTCGAAGCGGGGGAGACCCAGTACTTC. The encoded protein is CASSFEAGETQYF.